A selection of T cell receptor beta chains follows, all from one sample in a study of control samples from healthy donors and cancer patients. Here immunoSEQ multiplex PCR was the method, and the copy in TCRdb shows in-frame clones only, minus some. The sample shows over 60,000 clones, 70% to 90% of them seen only once. The specimen was PBMCs. The receptor source for this set is a woman aged 60-75 years with head and neck cancer. The CDR3 runs from the conserved cysteine through the conserved F or W. D genes are given only for firm matches. Some rows mark clone size as missing; the rest say once, few, many or name a class of expanded clone.

CDR3nt,CDR3aa,abundance,d_gene,j_gene,v_gene
TGTGCCAGCAGGACAGGGTCTGGGGCCAACGTCCTGACTTTC,CASRTGSGANVLTF,once,TRBD1,TRBJ2-6,TRBV2
TGTGCCAGCAGCTTAGACGGACTAGCGGCCGGAGGGACCGGGGAGCTGTTTTTT,CASSLDGLAAGGTGELFF,.,TRBD2,TRBJ2-2,TRBV11-3
TGTGCCAGCTCATACTCAGCACCGGGAGGGTCCAATGAGCAGTTCTTC,CASSYSAPGGSNEQFF,.,TRBD2,TRBJ2-1,TRBV18
TGTGCCAGCGACGGTAGATCGAACACCGGGGAGCTGTTTTTT,CASDGRSNTGELFF,.,.,TRBJ2-2,TRBV9
TGTGCCAGCAGGCTGCGGCAAGGAGATGAGACCCAGTACTTC,CASRLRQGDETQYF,.,.,TRBJ2-5,TRBV5-4
TGCAGCGCGTCTAGGGGTGGTGGCTACACCTTC,CSASRGGGYTF,.,.,TRBJ1-2,TRBV29-1
TGTGCCAGCTCACCGCCCGAGAGGGGAAACACCATATATTTT,CASSPPERGNTIYF,.,.,TRBJ1-3,TRBV18
TGTGCCAGCAGCCAGTCGGGCAGCACAGATACGCAGTATTTT,CASSQSGSTDTQYF,once,.,TRBJ2-3,TRBV7-3
TGTGCCAGCAGCCCCGGGACTACCCTCCACTACGAGCAGTACTTC,CASSPGTTLHYEQYF,.,TRBD2,TRBJ2-7,TRBV5-4
TGCAGCGTTGAACGCCTAGCGGTCAGCTCCTACAATGAGCAGTTCTTC,CSVERLAVSSYNEQFF,.,TRBD2,TRBJ2-1,TRBV29-1
TGTGCCAGTAGTATGGGACAGGGCCTCTCCTATAATTCACCCCTCCACTTT,CASSMGQGLSYNSPLHF,.,TRBD1,TRBJ1-6,TRBV19
TGTGCCACCAGTCAGCGGGAGTCGACCCAGTACTTC,CATSQRESTQYF,.,TRBD2,TRBJ2-5,TRBV24-1
TGTGCCAGCAGCCAAGGCTCTCGGGGGGAGCTGTTTTTT,CASSQGSRGELFF,.,.,TRBJ2-2,TRBV3-1/TRBV3-2
TGTGCCAGCAGTTACTCACCGACAGGAGTGAACACTGAAGCTTTCTTT,CASSYSPTGVNTEAFF,.,.,TRBJ1-1,TRBV6-2/TRBV6-3
TGTGCCAGCAGCTTAGGGCTAGCGGGAGAATCCCAACAAGGGGAGCTGTTTTTT,CASSLGLAGESQQGELFF,.,TRBD2,TRBJ2-2,TRBV7-6
TGTGCCAGCCAAAACGAGAAAGCTAACTATGGCTACACCTTC,CASQNEKANYGYTF,.,.,TRBJ1-2,TRBV28
TGTGCCAGCATTCCGTTAGCGGGAGTGTACAATGAGCAGTTCTTC,CASIPLAGVYNEQFF,.,TRBD2,TRBJ2-1,TRBV6-5
TGTGCCAGCAGCTATGGACAGGTGGAGACCCAGTACTTC,CASSYGQVETQYF,few,TRBD1,TRBJ2-5,TRBV9